The rows below give T cell receptor beta chains drawn from one sample of a study of cytomegalovirus exposure and HLA in healthy donors. The table came from immunoSEQ multiplex PCR; TCRdb's copy has only in-frame clones and leaves some out. The sample contains 50,000 or so clones, 90% to 95% of which appear only once. Sequenced sample: PBMCs. Receptor source: a woman between 18 and 29 years old in good health and CMV-seropositive. The CDR3 runs from the conserved cysteine through the conserved F or W. D genes are given only for firm matches. Some rows have no size entry. The others give once, few or many, or a class for an expanded clone.

length: 16; J: TRBJ2-1; V: TRBV18; size: .; D: TRBD1; DNA: TGTGCCAGCTCACGTACCGGGACAGGGGACCACAATGAGCAGTTCTTC; CDR3: CASSRTGTGDHNEQFF
length: 13; J: TRBJ2-1; V: TRBV5-4; size: once; D: TRBD1; DNA: TGTGCCAGCAGTTGGGGACAGGACAATGAGCAGTTCTTC; CDR3: CASSWGQDNEQFF
length: 16; J: TRBJ2-1; V: TRBV27; size: .; D: .; DNA: TGTGCCAGCAGTTTCTTCGACAGATTTACCTACAATGAGCAGTTCTTC; CDR3: CASSFFDRFTYNEQFF
length: 16; J: TRBJ2-6; V: TRBV25-1; size: .; D: .; DNA: TGTGCCAGCAGTGATTCATCATTCTCTGGGGCCAACGTCCTGACTTTC; CDR3: CASSDSSFSGANVLTF
length: 15; J: TRBJ2-1; V: TRBV5-6; size: .; D: TRBD2; DNA: TGTGCCAGCAGCCATAGCGGGAGGTACGCCAATGAGCAGTTCTTC; CDR3: CASSHSGRYANEQFF
length: 17; J: TRBJ2-2; V: TRBV4-2; size: .; D: TRBD2; DNA: TGTGCCAGCAGCCAAGATAGACTAGCGGGGAACACCGGGGAGCTGTTTTTT; CDR3: CASSQDRLAGNTGELFF
length: 14; J: TRBJ1-5; V: TRBV11-2; size: .; D: .; DNA: TGTGCCAGCAGCTTAACCCCGGGGGATCAGCCCCAGCATTTT; CDR3: CASSLTPGDQPQHF
length: 15; J: TRBJ1-1; V: TRBV7-2; size: once; D: TRBD1; DNA: TGTGCCAGCAGCTTAACTCCGGGACAGGGGACTGAAGCTTTCTTT; CDR3: CASSLTPGQGTEAFF
length: 16; J: TRBJ2-2; V: TRBV4-1; size: .; D: TRBD1; DNA: TGCGCCAGCAGAACCATCAGGGGGCGAAATACCGGGGAGCTGTTTTTT; CDR3: CASRTIRGRNTGELFF
length: 20; J: TRBJ2-7; V: TRBV5-5; size: .; D: TRBD1; DNA: TGTGCCAGCAGCTTGGAGGCGCAAAGGGGACAGGGAGCTTCTACTTGGGAGCAGTACTTC; CDR3: CASSLEAQRGQGASTWEQYF
length: 13; J: TRBJ1-1; V: TRBV18; size: .; D: .; DNA: TGTGCCAGCTCACCAGCAGGGGCCACTGAAGCTTTCTTT; CDR3: CASSPAGATEAFF
length: 18; J: TRBJ2-1; V: TRBV6-1; size: once; D: TRBD1; DNA: TGTGCCAGCAGTGAGGCCCTACTGGGACAGCCCATTTACAATGAGCAGTTCTTC; CDR3: CASSEALLGQPIYNEQFF
length: 17; J: TRBJ1-3; V: TRBV28; size: .; D: TRBD1; DNA: TGTGCCAGCAGTATGCTGCGACAGGGGGAAGCTGGAAACACCATATATTTT; CDR3: CASSMLRQGEAGNTIYF
length: 15; J: TRBJ2-2; V: TRBV6-4; size: .; D: TRBD2; DNA: TGTGCCAGCAGTGGACTAGCGGGAGACACCGGGGAGCTGTTTTTT; CDR3: CASSGLAGDTGELFF
length: 13; J: TRBJ2-7; V: TRBV6-5; size: .; D: .; DNA: TGTGCCAGCATCGGCAGACACTCCTACGAGCAGTACTTC; CDR3: CASIGRHSYEQYF
length: 12; J: TRBJ1-1; V: TRBV7-2; size: few; D: .; DNA: TGTGCCAGCAGGGTCGGGGGATCCAAAGCTTTCTTT; CDR3: CASRVGGSKAFF
length: 14; J: TRBJ2-5; V: TRBV6-1; size: .; D: .; DNA: TGTGCCAGCAGGGACAGTGCGATCCAAGAGACCCAGTACTTC; CDR3: CASRDSAIQETQYF